The present T cell receptor (beta chain) was sequenced within a study of T cells expressing NK-cell markers. About the research overall: Seven HCMV-seropositive donors and one seronegative donor made up the eight sequenced donors. Study-wide results and limits: NKG2C+ dominant clonotypes from roughly 6 donors made up about 1.0-8% of CD8+ T cells.

With the 5' RACE reads reprocessed, TCRdb shows one record per CDR3 protein and no DNA. This sample lists 350,000 to 400,000 distinct CDR3 sequences; its ten largest clones have about 10%. About this clonotype: Its antigen is currently unknown.

Per the germline V gene, CDR1 is LGHNA and CDR2 is YNFKEQ. The CDR3 loop spans 17 amino acids. The material sequenced was blood T cells: a sorted CD56 or NKG2C T cell subset, CD4+ or CD8+ T cells, or bulk PBMC T cells (not recorded which). This sequence joins TRBV4-2 and TRBJ1-1; TCRdb's assignment of TRBD1 cannot be checked, as there is no DNA. The TCR originated in a woman aged 45-65 years in good health. This chain's CDR3 is CASSQGRVRAPVTEAFF.